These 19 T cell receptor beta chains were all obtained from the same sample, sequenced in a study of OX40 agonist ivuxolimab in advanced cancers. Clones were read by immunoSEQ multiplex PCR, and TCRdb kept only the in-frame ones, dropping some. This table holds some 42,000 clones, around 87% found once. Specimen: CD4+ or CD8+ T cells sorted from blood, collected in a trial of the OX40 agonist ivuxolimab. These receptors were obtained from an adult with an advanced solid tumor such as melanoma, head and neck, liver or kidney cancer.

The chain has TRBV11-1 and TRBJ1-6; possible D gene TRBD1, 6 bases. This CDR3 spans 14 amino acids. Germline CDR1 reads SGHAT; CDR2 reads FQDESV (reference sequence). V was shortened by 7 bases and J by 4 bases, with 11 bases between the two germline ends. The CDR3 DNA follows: TGTGCCAGCACTCTTGGGACATATAATTCACCCCTCCACTTT. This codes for CASTLGTYNSPLHF.

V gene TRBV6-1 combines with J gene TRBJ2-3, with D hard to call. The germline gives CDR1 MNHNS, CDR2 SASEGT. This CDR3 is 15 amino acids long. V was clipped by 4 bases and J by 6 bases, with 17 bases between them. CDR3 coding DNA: TGTGCCAGCAGTGGGGTGGGAAGGGCATGGGATACGCAGTATTTT. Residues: CASSGVGRAWDTQYF.

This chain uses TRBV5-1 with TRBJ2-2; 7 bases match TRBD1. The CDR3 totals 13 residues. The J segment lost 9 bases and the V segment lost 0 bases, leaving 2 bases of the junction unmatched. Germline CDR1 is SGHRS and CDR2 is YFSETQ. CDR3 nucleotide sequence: TGCGCCAGCAGCTTGGAGGGGGCACGGGAGCTGTTTTTT. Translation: CASSLEGARELFF.

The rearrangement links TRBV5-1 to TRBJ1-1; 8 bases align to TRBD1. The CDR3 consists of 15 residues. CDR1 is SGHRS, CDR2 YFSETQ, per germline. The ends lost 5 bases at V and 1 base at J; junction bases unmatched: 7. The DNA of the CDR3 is TGCGCCAGCAGGGGAGGGACAGGAAAGAACACTGAAGCTTTCTTT. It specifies CASRGGTGKNTEAFF.

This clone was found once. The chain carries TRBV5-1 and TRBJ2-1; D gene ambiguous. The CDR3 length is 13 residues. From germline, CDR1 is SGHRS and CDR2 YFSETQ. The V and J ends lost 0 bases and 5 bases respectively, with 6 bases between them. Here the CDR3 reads CASSLGTDNEQFF. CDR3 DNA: TGCGCCAGCAGCTTGGGGACGGACAATGAGCAGTTCTTC. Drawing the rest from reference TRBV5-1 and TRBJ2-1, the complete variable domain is KAGVTQTPRYLIKTRGQQVTLSCSPISGHRSVSWYQQTPGQGLQFLFEYFSETQRNKGNFPGRFSGRQFSNSRSEMNVSTLELGDSALYLCASSLGTDNEQFFGPGTRLTVL.

The CDR3 DNA reads TGTGCCAGCAGACTGAGGGCTGGGGGAGAAAAACTGTTTTTT. The encoded protein is CASRLRAGGEKLFF. The chain employs TRBV7-2 and TRBJ1-4, with a weak D call TRBD1 (5 bases). With 6 bases removed from V and 8 bases from J, the gap between germline ends came to 16 bases. The CDR3 has 14 residues. CDR1 and CDR2 (germline): SGHTA, FQGNSA.

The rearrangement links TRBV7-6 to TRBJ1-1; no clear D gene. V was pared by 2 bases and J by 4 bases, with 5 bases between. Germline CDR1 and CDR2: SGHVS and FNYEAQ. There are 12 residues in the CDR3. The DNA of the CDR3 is TGTGCCAGCAGCTTATTTAGCACTGAAGCTTTCTTT. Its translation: CASSLFSTEAFF.

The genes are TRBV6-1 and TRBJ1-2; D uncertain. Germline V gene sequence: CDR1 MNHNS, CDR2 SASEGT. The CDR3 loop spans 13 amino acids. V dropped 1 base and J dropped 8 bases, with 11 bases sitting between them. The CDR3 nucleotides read TGTGCCAGCAGTGAAGTCGTGCTCGGGGGCTACACCTTC. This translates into CASSEVVLGGYTF.

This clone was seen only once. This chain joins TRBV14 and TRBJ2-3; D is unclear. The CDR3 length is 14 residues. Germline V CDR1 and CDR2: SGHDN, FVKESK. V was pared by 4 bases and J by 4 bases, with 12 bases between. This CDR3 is CASSLINRPDTQYF. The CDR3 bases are TGTGCCAGCAGCCTGATCAACCGCCCAGATACGCAGTATTTT.

CDR3 DNA sequence: TGTGCCAGCAGCTTGGAGCTAGCGGGAGTAGGAGATGAGCAGTTCTTC. Its translation is CASSLELAGVGDEQFF. The chain combines TRBV5-4 with TRBJ2-1, with 10 bases aligning to TRBD2. The length of the CDR3 is 16 residues. V lost 0 bases to trimming and J lost 8 bases; unmatched junction nucleotides: 8. Germline V CDR1 and CDR2: SGHNT, YYREEE (reference sequence). The whole variable domain, filled in from reference TRBV5-4 and TRBJ2-1, reads ETGVTQSPTHLIKTRGQQVTLRCSSQSGHNTVSWYQQALGQGPQFIFQYYREEENGRGNFPPRFSGLQFPNYSSELNVNALELDDSALYLCASSLELAGVGDEQFFGPGTRLTVL.

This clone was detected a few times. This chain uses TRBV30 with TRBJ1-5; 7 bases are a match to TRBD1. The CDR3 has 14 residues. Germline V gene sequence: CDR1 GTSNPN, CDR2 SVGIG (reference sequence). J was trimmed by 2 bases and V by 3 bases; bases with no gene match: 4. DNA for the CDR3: TGTGCCTGGAGCGAAACAGGGGGCAATCAGCCCCAGCATTTT. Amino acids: CAWSETGGNQPQHF. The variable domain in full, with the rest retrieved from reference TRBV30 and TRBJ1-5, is SQTIHQWPATLVQPVGSPLSLECTVEGTSNPNLYWYRQAAGRGLQLLFYSVGIGQISSEVPQNLSASRPQDRQFILSSKKLLLSDSGFYLCAWSETGGNQPQHFGDGTRLSIL.

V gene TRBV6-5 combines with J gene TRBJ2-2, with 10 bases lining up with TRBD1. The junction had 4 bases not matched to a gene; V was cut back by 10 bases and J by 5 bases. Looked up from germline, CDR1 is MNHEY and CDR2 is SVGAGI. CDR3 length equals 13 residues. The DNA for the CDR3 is TGTGCCACCATGGGACAGGGGACCGGGGAGCTGTTTTTT. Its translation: CATMGQGTGELFF.

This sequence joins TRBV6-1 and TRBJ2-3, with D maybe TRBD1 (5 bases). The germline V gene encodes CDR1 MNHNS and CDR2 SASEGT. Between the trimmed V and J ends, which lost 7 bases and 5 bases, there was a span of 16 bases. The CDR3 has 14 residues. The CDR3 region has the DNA TGTGCCAGCACCCCTCAAGGGGCCAGAGATACGCAGTATTTT. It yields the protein CASTPQGARDTQYF.

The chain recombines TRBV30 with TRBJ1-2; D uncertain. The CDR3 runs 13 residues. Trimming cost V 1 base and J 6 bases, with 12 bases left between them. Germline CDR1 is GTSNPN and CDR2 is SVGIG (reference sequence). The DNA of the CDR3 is TGTGCCTGGAGTGAGGCAGTTGGAAATGGCTACACCTTC. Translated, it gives CAWSEAVGNGYTF.

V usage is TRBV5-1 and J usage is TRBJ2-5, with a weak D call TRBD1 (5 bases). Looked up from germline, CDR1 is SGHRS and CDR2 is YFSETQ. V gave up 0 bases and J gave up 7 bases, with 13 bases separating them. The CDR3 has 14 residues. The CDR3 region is CASSLASGSGTQYF. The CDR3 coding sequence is TGCGCCAGCAGCTTGGCGTCAGGGTCGGGGACCCAGTACTTC.

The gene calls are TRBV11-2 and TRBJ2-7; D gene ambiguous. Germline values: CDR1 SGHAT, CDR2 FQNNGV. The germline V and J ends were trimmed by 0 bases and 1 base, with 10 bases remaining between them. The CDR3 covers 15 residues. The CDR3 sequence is CASSLDFGPSYEQYF. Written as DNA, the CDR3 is TGTGCCAGCAGCTTAGATTTCGGGCCTTCCTACGAGCAGTACTTC.

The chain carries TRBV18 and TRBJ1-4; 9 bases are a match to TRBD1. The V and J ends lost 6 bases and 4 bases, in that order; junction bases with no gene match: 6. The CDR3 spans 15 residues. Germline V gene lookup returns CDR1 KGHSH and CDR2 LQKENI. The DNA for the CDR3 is TGTGCCAGCTCGCGGACAGGGGCGGATAATGAAAAACTGTTTTTT. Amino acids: CASSRTGADNEKLFF.

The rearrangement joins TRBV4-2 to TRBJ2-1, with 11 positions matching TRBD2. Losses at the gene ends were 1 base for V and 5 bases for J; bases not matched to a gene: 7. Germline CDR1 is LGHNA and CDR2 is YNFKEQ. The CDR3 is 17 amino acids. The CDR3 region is CASSQVLAGGQDNEQFF. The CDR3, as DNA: TGTGCCAGCAGCCAAGTCTTAGCGGGGGGGCAGGACAATGAGCAGTTCTTC.

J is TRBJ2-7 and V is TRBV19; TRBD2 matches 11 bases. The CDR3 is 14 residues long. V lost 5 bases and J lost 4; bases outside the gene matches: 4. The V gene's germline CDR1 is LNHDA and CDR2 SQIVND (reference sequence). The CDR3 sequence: CASSLLAGGYEQYF. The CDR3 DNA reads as TGTGCCAGTAGTCTTCTAGCGGGGGGTTACGAGCAGTACTTC. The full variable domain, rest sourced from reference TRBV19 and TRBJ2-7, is DGGITQSPKYLFRKEGQNVTLSCEQNLNHDAMYWYRQDPGQGLRLIYYSQIVNDFQKGDIAEGYSVSREKKESFPLTVTSAQKNPTAFYLCASSLLAGGYEQYFGPGTRLTVT.